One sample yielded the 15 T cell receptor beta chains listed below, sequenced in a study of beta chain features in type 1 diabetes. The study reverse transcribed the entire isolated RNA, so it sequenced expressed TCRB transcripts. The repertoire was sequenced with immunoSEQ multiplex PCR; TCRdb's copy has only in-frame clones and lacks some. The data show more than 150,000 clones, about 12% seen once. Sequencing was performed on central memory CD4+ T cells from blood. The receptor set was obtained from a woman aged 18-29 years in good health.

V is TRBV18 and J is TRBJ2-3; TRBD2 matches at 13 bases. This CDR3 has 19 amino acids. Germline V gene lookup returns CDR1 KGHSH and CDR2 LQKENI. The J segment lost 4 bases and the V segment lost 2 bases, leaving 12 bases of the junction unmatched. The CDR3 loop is CASSPLPRTSGSQADTQYF. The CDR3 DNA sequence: TGTGCCAGCTCACCATTACCCCGGACTAGCGGGAGTCAAGCAGATACGCAGTATTTT. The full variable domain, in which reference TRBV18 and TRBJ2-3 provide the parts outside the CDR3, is NAGVMQNPRHLVRRRGQEARLRCSPMKGHSHVYWYRQLPEEGLKFMVYLQKENIIDESGMPKERFSAEFPKEGPSILRIQQVVRGDSAAYFCASSPLPRTSGSQADTQYFGPGTRLTVL.

CDR3 bases: TGTGCCAGCAGCGGCGACAGGCTGTCCTACGAGCAGTACTTC. The encoded protein is CASSGDRLSYEQYF. The gene calls are TRBV9 and TRBJ2-7; perhaps TRBD1 as D (6 bases). This CDR3 is 14 amino acids long. Trimming shortened V by 3 bases and J by 1 base, and 11 bases separated the two germline ends. Germline V lookup: CDR1 SGDLS, CDR2 YYNGEE.

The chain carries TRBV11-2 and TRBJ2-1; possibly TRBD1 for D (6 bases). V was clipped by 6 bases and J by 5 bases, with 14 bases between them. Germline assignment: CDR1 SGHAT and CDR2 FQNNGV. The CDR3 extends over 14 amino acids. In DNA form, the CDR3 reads TGTGCCAGCAGTCCTGGACAGCCCGACAATGAGCAGTTCTTC. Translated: CASSPGQPDNEQFF.

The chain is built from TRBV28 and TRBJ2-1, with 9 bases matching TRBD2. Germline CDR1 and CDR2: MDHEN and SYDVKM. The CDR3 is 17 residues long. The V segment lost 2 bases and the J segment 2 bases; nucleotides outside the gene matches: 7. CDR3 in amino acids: CASSLLSSGTTYNEQFF. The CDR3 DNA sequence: TGTGCCAGCAGTTTACTTTCTAGCGGGACCACCTACAATGAGCAGTTCTTC.

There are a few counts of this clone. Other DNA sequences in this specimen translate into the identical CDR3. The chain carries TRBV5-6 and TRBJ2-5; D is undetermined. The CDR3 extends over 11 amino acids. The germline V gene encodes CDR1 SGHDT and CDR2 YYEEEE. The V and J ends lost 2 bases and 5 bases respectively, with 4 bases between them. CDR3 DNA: TGTGCCAGCAGCTTCCGGGAGACCCAGTACTTC. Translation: CASSFRETQYF. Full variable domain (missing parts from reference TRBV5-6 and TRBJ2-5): DAGVTQSPTHLIKTRGQQVTLRCSPKSGHDTVSWYQQALGQGPQFIFQYYEEEERQRGNFPDRFSGHQFPNYSSELNVNALLLGDSALYLCASSFRETQYFGPGTRLLVL.

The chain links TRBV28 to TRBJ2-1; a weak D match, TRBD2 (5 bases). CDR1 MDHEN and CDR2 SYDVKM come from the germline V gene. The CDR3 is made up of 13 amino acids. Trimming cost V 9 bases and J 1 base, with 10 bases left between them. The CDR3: CASLGGSYNEQFF. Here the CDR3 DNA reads TGTGCCAGTCTCGGAGGTTCCTACAATGAGCAGTTCTTC.

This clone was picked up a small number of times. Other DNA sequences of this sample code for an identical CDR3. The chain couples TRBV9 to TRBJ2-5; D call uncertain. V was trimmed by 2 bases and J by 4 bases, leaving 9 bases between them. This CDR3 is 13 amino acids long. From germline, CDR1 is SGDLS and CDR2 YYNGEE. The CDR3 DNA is TGTGCCAGCAGCGTTTTTTCGGGAGAGACCCAGTACTTC. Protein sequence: CASSVFSGETQYF. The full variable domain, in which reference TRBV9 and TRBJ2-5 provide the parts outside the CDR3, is DSGVTQTPKHLITATGQRVTLRCSPRSGDLSVYWYQQSLDQGLQFLIQYYNGEERAKGNILERFSAQQFPDLHSELNLSSLELGDSALYFCASSVFSGETQYFGPGTRLLVL.

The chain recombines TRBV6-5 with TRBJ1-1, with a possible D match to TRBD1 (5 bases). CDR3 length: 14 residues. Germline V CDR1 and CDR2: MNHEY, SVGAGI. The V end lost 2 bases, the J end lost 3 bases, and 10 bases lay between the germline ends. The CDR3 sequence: CASSYRRVDTEAFF. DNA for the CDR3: TGTGCCAGCAGTTACCGCAGGGTGGACACTGAAGCTTTCTTT.

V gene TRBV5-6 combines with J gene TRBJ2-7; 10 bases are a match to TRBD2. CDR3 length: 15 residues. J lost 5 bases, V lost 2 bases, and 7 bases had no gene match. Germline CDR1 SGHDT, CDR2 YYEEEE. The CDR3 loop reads CASSLLAGWLHEQYF. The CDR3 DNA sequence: TGTGCCAGCAGCTTACTAGCGGGATGGCTCCACGAGCAGTACTTC.

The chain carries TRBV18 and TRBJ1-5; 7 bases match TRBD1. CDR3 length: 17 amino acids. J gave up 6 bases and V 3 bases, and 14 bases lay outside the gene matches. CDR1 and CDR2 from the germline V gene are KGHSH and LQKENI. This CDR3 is CASSPFSKTGKGQPQHF. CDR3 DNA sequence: TGTGCCAGCTCACCGTTTTCCAAGACAGGGAAGGGTCAGCCCCAGCATTTT.

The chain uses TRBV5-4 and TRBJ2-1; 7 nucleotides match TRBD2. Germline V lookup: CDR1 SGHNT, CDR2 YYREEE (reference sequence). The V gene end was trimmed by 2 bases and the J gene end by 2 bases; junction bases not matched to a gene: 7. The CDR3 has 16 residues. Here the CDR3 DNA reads TGTGCCAGCAGCTTTGGGGGGGGAGTCCCCTACAATGAGCAGTTCTTC. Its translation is CASSFGGGVPYNEQFF.

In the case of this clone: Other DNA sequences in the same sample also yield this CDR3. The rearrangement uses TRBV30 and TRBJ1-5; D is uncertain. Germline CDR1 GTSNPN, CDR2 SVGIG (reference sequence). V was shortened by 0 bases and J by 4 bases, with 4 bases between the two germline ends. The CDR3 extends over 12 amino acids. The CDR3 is CAWSVHNQPQHF. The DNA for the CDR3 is TGTGCCTGGAGTGTACATAATCAGCCCCAGCATTTT.

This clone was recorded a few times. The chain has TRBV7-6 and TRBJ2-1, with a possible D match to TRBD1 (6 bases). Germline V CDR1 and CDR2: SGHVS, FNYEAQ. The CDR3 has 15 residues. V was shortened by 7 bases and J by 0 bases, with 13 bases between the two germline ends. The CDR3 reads CASTYGQTSYNEQFF. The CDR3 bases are TGTGCCAGCACCTATGGACAGACCTCCTACAATGAGCAGTTCTTC.

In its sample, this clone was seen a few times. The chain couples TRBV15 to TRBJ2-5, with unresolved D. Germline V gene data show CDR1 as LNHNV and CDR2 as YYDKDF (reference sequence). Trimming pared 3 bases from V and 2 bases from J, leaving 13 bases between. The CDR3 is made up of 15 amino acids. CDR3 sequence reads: CATSSFKAAQETQYF. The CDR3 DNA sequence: TGTGCCACCAGCAGCTTTAAGGCAGCGCAAGAGACCCAGTACTTC.

The chain's CDR3 is CASSLGSGRAEKLFF. In DNA, the CDR3 is TGTGCCAGCAGCTTGGGTTCCGGGCGGGCGGAAAAACTGTTTTTT. This chain connects TRBV5-4 to TRBJ1-4; D remains ambiguous. The CDR3 is 15 residues long. Trimming stripped 0 bases from V and 8 bases from J, with 14 bases between. The germline V gene encodes CDR1 SGHNT and CDR2 YYREEE (reference sequence). The variable domain in full, with the rest retrieved from reference TRBV5-4 and TRBJ1-4, is ETGVTQSPTHLIKTRGQQVTLRCSSQSGHNTVSWYQQALGQGPQFIFQYYREEENGRGNFPPRFSGLQFPNYSSELNVNALELDDSALYLCASSLGSGRAEKLFFGSGTQLSVL.